A single sample is the source of the 20 T cell receptor beta chains below, sequenced in a study of response to subunit inactivated influenza vaccine. One entry per CDR3 protein, called by TCRdb with MiXCR from the RT-PCR reads. Of 150,000 to 200,000 distinct CDR3 sequences listed, about 10% are singletons. Sequencing was performed on CD8+ T cells sorted from PBMCs, taken 23 to 25 months after vaccination. The source of these receptors is a man between 45 and 75 years old who received an inactivated influenza vaccine.

The chain combines TRBV9 with TRBJ1-1, with 8 nucleotides matching TRBD1. The germline gives CDR1 SGDLS, CDR2 YYNGEE. The CDR3 totals 15 residues. V shed 4 bases and J 1 base; nucleotides not matched to a gene: 6. The CDR3, as DNA: TGTGCCAGCAGCCCCCGGACAGGGCAGAACACTGAAGCTTTCTTT. Residues: CASSPRTGQNTEAFF.

This clonotype was seen only a few times. The chain has TRBV20-1 and TRBJ1-2, with D possibly being TRBD1 (6 bases). CDR1 and CDR2 from the germline V gene are DFQATT and SNEGSKA (reference sequence). The CDR3 has 16 amino acids. V was clipped by 5 bases and J by 8 bases, with 27 bases between them. CDR3 in DNA: TGCAGTGCTCAAGAGGATGCCCAGGGGCACGTCGGGGGCTACACCTTC. Protein product: CSAQEDAQGHVGGYTF.

This clonotype turned up a few times. The chain employs TRBV4-3 and TRBJ2-3, with 8 bases matching TRBD2. Germline CDR1 is LGHNA and CDR2 is YSLEER. CDR3 length: 15 amino acids. V shed 2 bases, J shed 4 bases, and the junction held 5 bases outside the gene matches. CDR3 protein: CASSQPGGAADTQYF. DNA of the CDR3: TGCGCCAGCAGCCAACCCGGGGGGGCGGCAGATACGCAGTATTTT.

A word on this clonotype: Mismatch with germline at one junction end may stem from a read error. The chain uses TRBV6-5 and TRBJ1-2; D not resolved. The CDR3 covers 12 residues. Germline CDR1 is MNHEY and CDR2 is SVGAGI. In DNA, the CDR3 is TGTGCCAGCAGTTACTCAGGGAATGGCTACATCTTC. Its protein product is CASSYSGNGYIF.

This chain uses TRBV9 with TRBJ2-3; D is uncertain. Trimming removed 2 bases from V and 0 bases from J, with 10 bases in between. In germline, CDR1 is SGDLS, CDR2 YYNGEE. CDR3 length: 15 amino acids. CDR3 region: CASSVGGSSTDTQYF. CDR3 coding DNA: TGTGCCAGCAGCGTCGGCGGTTCTAGCACAGATACGCAGTATTTT.

The V gene is TRBV5-5, the J gene TRBJ2-1; 7 bases match TRBD1. The length of the CDR3 is 15 residues. The germline V gene encodes CDR1 SGHKS and CDR2 YYEKEE (reference sequence). V dropped 4 bases and J dropped 0; count of bases not matched to a gene: 4. The CDR3 sequence: CASSLGGFSYNEQFF. The CDR3 nucleotides are TGTGCCAGCAGCCTAGGGGGCTTCTCCTACAATGAGCAGTTCTTC.

This clonotype showed up just a few times. The J gene is TRBJ2-7, the V gene TRBV28; possibly TRBD2 for D (6 bases). CDR3 size: 14 residues. CDR1 and CDR2 from the germline V gene are MDHEN and SYDVKM. The ends were cut back, 2 bases at V and 4 bases at J, with 12 bases in the middle. The CDR3 loop reads CASSLVEGSYEQYF. DNA of the CDR3: TGTGCCAGCAGTTTAGTGGAGGGGTCTTACGAGCAGTACTTC.

The chain recombines TRBV20-1 with TRBJ2-5; 9 bases line up with TRBD2. CDR1 and CDR2 from the germline V gene are DFQATT and SNEGSKA (reference sequence). J lost 3 bases, V lost 3 bases, and 8 bases had no gene match. The CDR3 has 15 amino acids. The CDR3 DNA follows: TGCAGTGCTAGGAGCGGGGGGCTAGCGGAAGAGACCCAGTACTTC. It specifies CSARSGGLAEETQYF.

This sequence joins TRBV15 and TRBJ2-1; 10 nucleotides align to TRBD1. Germline V gene data show CDR1 as LNHNV and CDR2 as YYDKDF (reference sequence). This CDR3 spans 16 amino acids. The V gene end was trimmed by 2 bases and the J gene end by 3 bases; junction bases not matched to a gene: 4. The CDR3 spells CATSRPWTGGYNEQFF. The CDR3 region has the DNA TGTGCCACCAGCAGACCCTGGACAGGGGGCTACAATGAGCAGTTCTTC.

This clonotype turned up a few times. This chain uses TRBV5-1 with TRBJ2-7, with TRBD2 matching over 7 bases. From germline, CDR1 is SGHRS and CDR2 YFSETQ. This CDR3 spans 14 amino acids. V lost 2 bases to trimming and J lost 2 bases; unmatched junction nucleotides: 4. The CDR3 reads CASSFTTSAYEQYF. The CDR3 nucleotides are TGCGCCAGCAGCTTCACAACTAGCGCCTACGAGCAGTACTTC.

The table lists this clonotype with a few counts. The chain joins TRBV10-3 to TRBJ2-5; 14 bases fit TRBD2. Germline values: CDR1 ENHRY, CDR2 SYGVKD. The CDR3 runs 16 residues. With V trimmed by 8 bases and J by 5 bases, 10 bases remained unmatched. Written as DNA, the CDR3 is TGTGCCATCTGGAGCGGGACTAGCGGGAGTCGGGAGACCCAGTACTTC. Amino acid sequence: CAIWSGTSGSRETQYF.

This clonotype was counted a few times. This chain links TRBV7-9 with TRBJ2-7; D unresolved. Germline values: CDR1 SEHNR, CDR2 FQNEAQ (reference sequence). CDR3 size: 13 residues. V was shortened by 6 bases and J by 7 bases, with 16 bases between the two germline ends. CDR3 in amino acids: CASSIQLLGEQYF. CDR3 nucleotide sequence: TGTGCCAGCAGTATTCAGCTGCTGGGGGAGCAGTACTTC.

By its share, this clonotype is medium-sized. The rearrangement joins TRBV7-8 to TRBJ1-5, with D perhaps TRBD1 (5 bases). Germline V gene sequence: CDR1 SGHVS, CDR2 FQNEAQ. The V and J ends lost 5 bases and 0 bases respectively, with 11 bases between them. CDR3 length: 15 amino acids. The CDR3 protein is CASSPGSGSNQPQHF. CDR3 nucleotides: TGTGCCAGCAGCCCAGGGTCAGGTAGCAATCAGCCCCAGCATTTT.

This chain links TRBV10-3 with TRBJ2-7; D is tentatively TRBD1 or TRBD2 (5 bases each). The germline V gene encodes CDR1 ENHRY and CDR2 SYGVKD. Trimming removed 2 bases from V and 0 bases from J, with 11 bases in between. The length of the CDR3 is 15 residues. For the CDR3, the DNA is TGTGCCATCAGTGAGCCCGCCGGGGCCTCCTACGAGCAGTACTTC. It codes for CAISEPAGASYEQYF.

This clonotype was seen repeatedly, ten times or more. The rearrangement uses TRBV6-5 and TRBJ2-5; D remains unclear. The CDR3 extends over 15 amino acids. The ends were cut back, 2 bases at V and 0 bases at J, with 10 bases in the middle. The germline CDR1 and CDR2 sequences are MNHEY and SVGAGI. The CDR3 nucleotides read TGTGCCAGCAGTTACGGTTTGAAGTACCAAGAGACCCAGTACTTC. It translates to CASSYGLKYQETQYF.

This clonotype showed up just a few times. DNA for the CDR3: TGTGCCAGCAGCCAACGGACTGGCTACGAGCAGTACTTC. It codes for CASSQRTGYEQYF. The gene calls are TRBV7-6 and TRBJ2-7; a weak D match, TRBD2 (5 bases). Germline values: CDR1 SGHVS, CDR2 FNYEAQ. V lost 5 bases and J lost 3, with 11 bases in between. The length of the CDR3 is 13 residues.

This clonotype has just a few counts. J is TRBJ1-6 and V is TRBV4-3, with 7 positions matching TRBD1. The J segment lost 8 bases and the V segment lost 3 bases, leaving 7 bases of the junction unmatched. The length of the CDR3 is 15 residues. The germline V gene encodes CDR1 LGHNA and CDR2 YSLEER. CDR3 nucleotide sequence: TGCGCCAGCAGCCAGTCGACAGGGTCGTATTCACCCCTCCACTTT. Encoded protein: CASSQSTGSYSPLHF.

J is TRBJ1-2 and V is TRBV12-3 or TRBV12-4; D is unclear. CDR3 size: 13 residues. V lost 3 bases and J 6 bases, leaving 11 bases between the germline ends. The CDR3 here is CASSFLSSDGYTF. For the CDR3, the DNA is TGTGCCAGCAGTTTTCTATCATCAGATGGCTACACCTTC.

A few counts support this clonotype. The chain couples TRBV5-6 to TRBJ2-5; possibly TRBD2 for D (7 bases). The CDR3 is made up of 15 amino acids. The germline V and J ends were trimmed by 1 base and 2 bases, with 12 bases remaining between them. Germline CDR1 SGHDT, CDR2 YYEEEE. Here the CDR3 reads CASSLFRGGQETQYF. CDR3 bases: TGTGCCAGCAGCTTGTTTAGGGGGGGTCAAGAGACCCAGTACTTC.

The chain links TRBV15 to TRBJ2-1, with 8 bases fitting TRBD2. The CDR3 consists of 15 residues. The V and J ends lost 3 bases and 4 bases, in that order; junction bases with no gene match: 5. CDR1 and CDR2 (germline): LNHNV, YYDKDF (reference sequence). In nucleotides, the CDR3 is TGTGCCACCAGCAGCGGGGGGGCTTCTTACAATGAGCAGTTCTTC. It yields the protein CATSSGGASYNEQFF.